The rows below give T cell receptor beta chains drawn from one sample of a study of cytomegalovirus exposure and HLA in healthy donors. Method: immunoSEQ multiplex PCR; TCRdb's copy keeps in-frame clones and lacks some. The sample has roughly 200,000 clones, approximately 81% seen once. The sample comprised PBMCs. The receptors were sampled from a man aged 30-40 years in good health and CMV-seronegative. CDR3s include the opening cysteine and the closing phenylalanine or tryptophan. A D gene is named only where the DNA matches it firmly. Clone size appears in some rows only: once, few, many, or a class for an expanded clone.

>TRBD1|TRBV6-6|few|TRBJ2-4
TGTGCCAGCGGTGGACAGGGGCCTCAGGGCATTCAGTACTTC
CASGGQGPQGIQYF
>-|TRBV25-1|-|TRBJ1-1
TGTGCCAGCAGTGCCCGGGGGGGGAACACTGAAGCTTTCTTT
CASSARGGNTEAFF
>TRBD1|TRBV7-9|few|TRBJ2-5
TGTGCCAGCAGCTTAGAACAGGGGCAAGAGACCCAGTACTTC
CASSLEQGQETQYF
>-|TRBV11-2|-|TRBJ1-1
TGTGCCAGCAGCTCACAGGGAGGGACTGAAGCTTTCTTT
CASSSQGGTEAFF
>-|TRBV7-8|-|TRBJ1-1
TGTGCCAGCAGCCCGATTCAGGCGAACACTGAAGCTTTCTTT
CASSPIQANTEAFF
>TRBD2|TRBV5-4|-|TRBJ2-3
TGTGCCAGCAGCTTAGCGGGGGGCGGTTTAGATACGCAGTATTTT
CASSLAGGGLDTQYF
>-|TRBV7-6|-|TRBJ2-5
TGTGCCAGCAGCTCGGTGACGGGGCAAGAGACCCAGTACTTC
CASSSVTGQETQYF
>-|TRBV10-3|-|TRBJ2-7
TGTGCCACCCATGGTACAGGGTCCTACGAGCAGTACTTC
CATHGTGSYEQYF
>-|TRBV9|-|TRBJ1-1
TGTGCCAGCAGCGTAGTGGAGGTGGGCACTGAGGCTTTCTTT
CASSVVEVGTEAFF
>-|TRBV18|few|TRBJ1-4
TGTGCCAGCTCACTTACAAGGGGAATAGGTGAAAAACTGTTTTTT
CASSLTRGIGEKLFF
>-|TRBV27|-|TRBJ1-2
TGTGCCAGCAGTTTAGGCGGGGCGCTGGGCTGGAGTGGCTACACCTTC
CASSLGGALGWSGYTF
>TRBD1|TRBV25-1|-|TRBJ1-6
TGTGCCAGCAGTGAAGTAGGGACAGGGGTTTCACCCCTCCACTTT
CASSEVGTGVSPLHF
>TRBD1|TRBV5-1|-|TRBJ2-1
TGCGCCAGCAGGACAGGGGTAAATGAGCAGTTCTTC
CASRTGVNEQFF
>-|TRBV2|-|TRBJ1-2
TGTGCCAGCAGGCTCGGGGGGAAGGATGGCTACACCTTC
CASRLGGKDGYTF
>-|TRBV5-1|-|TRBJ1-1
TGCGCCAGCAGCTTGGAGGGGGGGTTGATCACTGAAGCTTTCTTT
CASSLEGGLITEAFF
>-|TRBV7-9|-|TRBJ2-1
TGTGCCAGCAGCTTAGCGCAGGCGGGGCCCTCCTACAATGAGCAGTTCTTC
CASSLAQAGPSYNEQFF
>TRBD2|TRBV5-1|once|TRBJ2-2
TGCGCCAGCAGCCCCCGGGGGGGCCCCACCGGGGAGCTGTTTTTT
CASSPRGGPTGELFF
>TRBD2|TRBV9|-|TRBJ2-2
TGTGCCAGCAGCGGGACTAGCGGGGGGGCAATCGGCACCGGGGAGCTGTTTTTT
CASSGTSGGAIGTGELFF
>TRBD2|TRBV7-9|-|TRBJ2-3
TGTGCCAGCAGCTTTTTTGCGGGGGGGCTGGGAGATACGCAGTATTTT
CASSFFAGGLGDTQYF
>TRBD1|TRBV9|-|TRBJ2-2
TGTGCCAGCAGCGTAGCTACGGACAGGGGCCCACCTAACACCGGGGAGCTGTTTTTT
CASSVATDRGPPNTGELFF
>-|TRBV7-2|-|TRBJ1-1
TGTGCCAGCAGCTCATGGACAATGGGGAACACTGAAGCTTTCTTT
CASSSWTMGNTEAFF
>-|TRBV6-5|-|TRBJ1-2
TGTGCCAGCAGTACCACAGGGTGGGGCTACACCTTC
CASSTTGWGYTF
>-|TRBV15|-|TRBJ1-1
TGTGCCACCCAGACACGGACTGAAGCTTTCTTT
CATQTRTEAFF
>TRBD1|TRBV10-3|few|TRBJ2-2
TGTGCCATCAGTGAGCCCGGGACAGGGGGTTTCACCGGGGAGCTGTTTTTT
CAISEPGTGGFTGELFF
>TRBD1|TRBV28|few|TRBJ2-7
TGTGCCAGCAGTTTAAGGGGGCCAAATTACGGGCAGTACTTC
CASSLRGPNYGQYF
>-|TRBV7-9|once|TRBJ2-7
TGTGCCAGCAGCGACCTCCGGGGCTACGAGCAGTACTTC
CASSDLRGYEQYF
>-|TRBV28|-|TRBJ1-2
TGTGCCAGCAGCTACTTCCCGGGAACCGACTATGGCTACACCTTC
CASSYFPGTDYGYTF
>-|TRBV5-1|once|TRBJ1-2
TGCGCCAGCAGCCTCAAGTTGTCGGGGAACTATGGCTACACCTTC
CASSLKLSGNYGYTF
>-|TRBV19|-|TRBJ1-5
TGTGCCAGTAGTATAGATCAGGGGTTTCAGCCCCAGCATTTT
CASSIDQGFQPQHF
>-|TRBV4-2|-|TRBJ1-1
TGTGCCAGCAGCCAAGGTGCGTGGACTCTGAACACTGAAGCTTTCTTT
CASSQGAWTLNTEAFF
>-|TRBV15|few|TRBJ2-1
TGTGCCACCAGCGCAGACCGGGACATATCCTACAATGAGCAGTTCTTC
CATSADRDISYNEQFF
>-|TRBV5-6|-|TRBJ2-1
TGTGCCAGCAGCCCCGACACAAACAATGAGCAGTTCTTC
CASSPDTNNEQFF
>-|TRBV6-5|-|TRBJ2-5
TGTGCCAGCAATAGGGGGGGTTCGGGAGAGACCCAGTACTTC
CASNRGGSGETQYF
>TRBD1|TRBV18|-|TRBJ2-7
TGTGCCAGCTCACCGGGACAGGGGAACGAGCAGTACTTC
CASSPGQGNEQYF
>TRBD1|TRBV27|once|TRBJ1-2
TGTGCCAGCAGTTTATCGACAGGGGGTAACTATGGCTACACCTTC
CASSLSTGGNYGYTF
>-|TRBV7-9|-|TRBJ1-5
TGTGCCAGCAGCTTAGACCCTTCCCAGGGGATCCCCTTCACTAAGCATTTT
CASSLDPSQGIPFTKHF
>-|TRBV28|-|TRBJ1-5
TGTGCCAGCAGTTTACTCGTCGGTCAAAATCAGCCCCAGCATTTT
CASSLLVGQNQPQHF
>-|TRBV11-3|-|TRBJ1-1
TGTGCCAGCAGCTGGCAGAGGTTCTTT
CASSWQRFF
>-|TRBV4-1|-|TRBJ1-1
TGCGCCAGCAGCCAAGGTCAGATGAACACTGAAGCTTTCTTT
CASSQGQMNTEAFF
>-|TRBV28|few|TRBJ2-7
TGTGCCAGCAGTTTCACAGGGAGCTCCTACGAGCAGTACTTC
CASSFTGSSYEQYF
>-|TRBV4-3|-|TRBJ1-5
TGCGCCAGCAGCCAAACGGTCGGGAATCAGCCCCAGCATTTT
CASSQTVGNQPQHF
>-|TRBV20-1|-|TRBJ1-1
TGCAGTGCTAGAGATCCGGCAGGCGCTTTCTTT
CSARDPAGAFF
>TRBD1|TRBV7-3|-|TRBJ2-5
TGTGCCAGCAGCTTAGGGGGCAGGGGGAGAGAGACCCAGTACTTC
CASSLGGRGRETQYF
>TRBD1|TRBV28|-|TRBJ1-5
TGTGCCAGCAGAGGCTGGACAGGGACAAATCAGCCCCAGCATTTT
CASRGWTGTNQPQHF
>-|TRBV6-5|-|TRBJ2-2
TGTGCCAGCAGGCCCCTTGACTCGTTAGGGGAGCTGTTTTTT
CASRPLDSLGELFF
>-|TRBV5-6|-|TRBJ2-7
TGTGCCAGCAGCTTTTCGGAACCCCACTACTACGAGCAGTACTTC
CASSFSEPHYYEQYF
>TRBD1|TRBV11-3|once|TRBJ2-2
TGTGCCAGCAGCTTCGGCAGGGGGACAGGGGACACCGGGGAGCTGTTTTTT
CASSFGRGTGDTGELFF
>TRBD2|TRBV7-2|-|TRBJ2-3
TGTGCCAGCAGCTTAGGTCCTAGGGCTAGCGGGGGCACAGATACGCAGTATTTT
CASSLGPRASGGTDTQYF
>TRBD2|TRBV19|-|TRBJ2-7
TGTGCCAGCAGACCCTCTAGCGGGGGGTTCTACGAGCAGTACTTC
CASRPSSGGFYEQYF
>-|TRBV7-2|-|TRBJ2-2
TGTGCCAGCAGCTTAGCACTTACAGGAGGGACCGGGGAGCTGTTTTTT
CASSLALTGGTGELFF
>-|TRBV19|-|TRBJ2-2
TGTGCCAGTAGTAAAACAGGGTCGGGCACCGGGGAGCTGTTTTTT
CASSKTGSGTGELFF